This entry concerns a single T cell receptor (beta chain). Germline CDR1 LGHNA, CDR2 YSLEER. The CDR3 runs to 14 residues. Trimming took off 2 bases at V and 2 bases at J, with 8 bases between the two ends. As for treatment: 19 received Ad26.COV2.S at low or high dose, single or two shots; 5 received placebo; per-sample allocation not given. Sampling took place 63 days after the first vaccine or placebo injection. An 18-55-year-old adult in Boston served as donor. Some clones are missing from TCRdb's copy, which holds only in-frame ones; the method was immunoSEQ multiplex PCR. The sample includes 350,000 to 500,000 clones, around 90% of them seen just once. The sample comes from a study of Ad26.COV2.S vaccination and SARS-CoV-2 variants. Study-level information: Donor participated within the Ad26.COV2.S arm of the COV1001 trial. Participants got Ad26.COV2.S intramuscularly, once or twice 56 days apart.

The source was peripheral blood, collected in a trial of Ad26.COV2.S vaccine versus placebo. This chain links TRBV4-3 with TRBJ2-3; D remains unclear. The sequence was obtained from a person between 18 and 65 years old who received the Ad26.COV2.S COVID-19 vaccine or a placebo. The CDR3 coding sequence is TGCGCCAGCAGCCAAAGGGCCTTCACAGATACGCAGTATTTT. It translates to CASSQRAFTDTQYF.